The T cell receptor (beta chain) described here comes from a study of blood T cell repertoires in COVID-19. Germline V CDR1 and CDR2: SGHTA, FQGNSA. V lost 7 bases and J lost 1; bases outside the gene matches: 4. The CDR3 loop spans 16 amino acids. Authors' methods: Quantification of nucleated cells was approximated via reference gene primer amplification. Assay: immunoSEQ multiplex PCR; the TCRdb copy retains only in-frame clones and omits some. The DNA gave D and trimming, while V, J and clone size come from that table. This table has around 160,000 clones, around 81% appearing once. Ages ranged from roughly 18 to 100 years, with residence in 20 to 30 US areas. Participants' reported clinical history set cohort assignment. Donors in Cohort 3 counted as recovered after two negative PCRs, clearance, or symptom resolution.

The sequence was obtained from a middle-aged man who had recovered from COVID-19. Sequencing input: PBMCs or T cells enriched from blood (not recorded which). The chain employs TRBV7-2 and TRBJ2-2; 12 bases match TRBD2. The CDR3 bases are TGTGCCAGCAAGACTAGCGGGGGACAGAACACCGGGGAGCTGTTTTTT. This encodes CASKTSGGQNTGELFF.